The 3 T cell receptor beta chains presented below share a single source sample, sequenced in a study of tumor T cells in aggressive B-cell lymphoma. Some clones are missing from TCRdb's copy, which holds only in-frame ones; the method was immunoSEQ multiplex PCR. Among 9,500 to 10,000 clones listed, approximately 85% were seen once. The sequencing sample was made of tumor tissue. The receptor source for this set is an adult with diffuse large B cell lymphoma.

V is TRBV5-5 and J is TRBJ2-7; D gene unclear. CDR1 is SGHKS, CDR2 YYEKEE, per germline (reference sequence). The CDR3 contains 14 residues. Trimming took 2 bases from V and 3 from J, leaving 12 bases between them. The CDR3 spells CASSLTYGLYEQYF. The CDR3 DNA reads TGTGCCAGCAGCTTAACCTACGGTCTCTACGAGCAGTACTTC.

The chain has TRBV27 and TRBJ2-3, with 7 bases aligning to TRBD2. There are 16 residues in the CDR3. Trimming cost V 6 bases and J 6 bases; bases outside gene matches: 15. From germline, CDR1 is MNHEY and CDR2 SMNVEV (reference sequence). CDR3 DNA: TGTGCCAGCAGCCCAGATCCAAGACGGGGGGTGGATACGCAGTATTTT. Its protein product is CASSPDPRRGVDTQYF.

The chain couples TRBV28 to TRBJ2-2; 8 nucleotides line up with TRBD1. V dropped 6 bases and J dropped 5; count of bases not matched to a gene: 8. The germline V gene encodes CDR1 MDHEN and CDR2 SYDVKM. This CDR3 has 15 residues. The CDR3 reads CASRSGGHSTGELFF. The CDR3 region has the DNA TGTGCCAGCAGATCAGGGGGCCACTCTACCGGGGAGCTGTTTTTT.